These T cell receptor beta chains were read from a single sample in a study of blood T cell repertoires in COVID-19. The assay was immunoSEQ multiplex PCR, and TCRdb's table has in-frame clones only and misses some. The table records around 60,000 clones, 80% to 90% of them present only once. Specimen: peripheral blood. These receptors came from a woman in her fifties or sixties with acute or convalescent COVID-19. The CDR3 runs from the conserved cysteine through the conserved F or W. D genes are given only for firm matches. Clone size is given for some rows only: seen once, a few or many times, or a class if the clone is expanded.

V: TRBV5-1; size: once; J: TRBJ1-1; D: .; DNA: TGCGCCAGCAGCTCGGGATCCCTAGTCCCTGAAGCTTTCTTT; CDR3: CASSSGSLVPEAFF
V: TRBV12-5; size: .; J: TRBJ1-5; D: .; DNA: TGTGCTAGTGGTTTCACCCAAGGGGTGGTTCAGCCCCAGCATTTT; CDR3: CASGFTQGVVQPQHF
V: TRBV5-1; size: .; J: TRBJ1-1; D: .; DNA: TGCGCTAGCAGCTTGGAGCTAACCCCTGAAGCTTTCTTT; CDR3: CASSLELTPEAFF
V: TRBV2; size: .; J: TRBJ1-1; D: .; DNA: TGTGCCAACCGTATGCCGGGACACTACACTGAAGCTTTCTTT; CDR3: CANRMPGHYTEAFF
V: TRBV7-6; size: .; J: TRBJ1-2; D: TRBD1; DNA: TGTGCCAGCAGCCCGGGGACAGGGGGAGGCTATGGCTACACCTTC; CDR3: CASSPGTGGGYGYTF
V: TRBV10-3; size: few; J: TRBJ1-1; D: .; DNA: TGTGCCATCAGTGTATCGGGGAACACTGAAGCTTTCTTT; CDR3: CAISVSGNTEAFF
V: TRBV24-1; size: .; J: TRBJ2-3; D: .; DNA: TGTGCCACCAGTGATTTCCAGGGGTATACGCAGTATTTT; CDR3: CATSDFQGYTQYF
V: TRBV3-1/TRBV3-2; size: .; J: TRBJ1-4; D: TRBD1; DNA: TGTGCCAGCAGCCAACAGGGGGTTAATGAAAAACTGTTTTTT; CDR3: CASSQQGVNEKLFF
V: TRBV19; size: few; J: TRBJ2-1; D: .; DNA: TGTGCCAGTAGTAGGGCCAGGAGGCACGTTGGCAATGAGCAGTTCTTC; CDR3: CASSRARRHVGNEQFF
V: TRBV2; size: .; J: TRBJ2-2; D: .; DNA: TGTGCCAGCAGTGAACAGAACACCGGGGAGCTGTTTTTT; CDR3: CASSEQNTGELFF
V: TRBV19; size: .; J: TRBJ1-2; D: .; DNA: TGTGCCAGTAGCGATAGGGGAAGTGCTGGCTACACCTTC; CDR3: CASSDRGSAGYTF
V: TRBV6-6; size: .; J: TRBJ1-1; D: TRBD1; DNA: TGTGCCAGCAGGCCCGGGACAGGGAGTACTGAAGCTTTCTTT; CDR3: CASRPGTGSTEAFF
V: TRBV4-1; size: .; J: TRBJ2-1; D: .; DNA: TGCGCCAGCAGCCAAGGACAGGTGACATACTACAATGAGCAGTTCTTC; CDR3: CASSQGQVTYYNEQFF
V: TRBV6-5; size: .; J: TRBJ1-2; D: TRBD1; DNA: TGTGCCAGCAGTTACTCCACAGGGGTACAGAACGGCTACACCTTC; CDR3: CASSYSTGVQNGYTF
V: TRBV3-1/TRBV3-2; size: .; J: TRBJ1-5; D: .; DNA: TGTGCCAGCAGCCACTCCGGAGGGAGTAATCAGCCCCAGCATTTT; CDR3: CASSHSGGSNQPQHF
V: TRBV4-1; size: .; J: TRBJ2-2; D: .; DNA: TGCGCCAGCAGCCATGAGGTTGGGGCGTACACCGGGGAGCTGTTTTTT; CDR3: CASSHEVGAYTGELFF
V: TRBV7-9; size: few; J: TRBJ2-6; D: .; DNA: TGTGCCAGCAGCCTCAGAGGTGCCTCTGGGGCCAACGTCCTGACTTTC; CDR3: CASSLRGASGANVLTF
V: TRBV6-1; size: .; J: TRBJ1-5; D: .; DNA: TGTGCCAGCAGTGAGGGCACAGGTCAGCCCCAGCATTTT; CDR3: CASSEGTGQPQHF
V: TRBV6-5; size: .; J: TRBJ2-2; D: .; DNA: TGTGCCAGCAGTTCAGTTTTGAACACCGGGGAGCTGTTTTTT; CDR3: CASSSVLNTGELFF
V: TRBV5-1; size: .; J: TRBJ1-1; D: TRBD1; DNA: TGCGCCAGCAGCTTGGACAGGGGAGGTGGTGAAGCTTTCTTT; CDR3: CASSLDRGGGEAFF
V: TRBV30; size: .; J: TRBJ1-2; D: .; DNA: TGTGCCTGGAGTCCAGGGCAAGGCTACACCTTC; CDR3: CAWSPGQGYTF
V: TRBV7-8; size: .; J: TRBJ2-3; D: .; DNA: TGTGCCAGCGCAGGCACAGATACGCAGTATTTT; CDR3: CASAGTDTQYF
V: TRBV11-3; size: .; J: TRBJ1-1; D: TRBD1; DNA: TGTGCCAGCAGCTTCGGGACAGGGAGGCCTTTCTTT; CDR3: CASSFGTGRPFF
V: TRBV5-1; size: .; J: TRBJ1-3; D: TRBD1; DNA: TGCGCCAGCAGCCGCGACACAGGGGGCTCTGGAAACACCATATATTTT; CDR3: CASSRDTGGSGNTIYF
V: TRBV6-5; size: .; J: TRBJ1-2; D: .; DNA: TGTGCCAGCAGTTACCAAGCTAGGACAGACAACTATGGCTACACCTTC; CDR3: CASSYQARTDNYGYTF
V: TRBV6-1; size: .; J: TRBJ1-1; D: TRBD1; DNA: TGTGCCAGCAGTGACGGGACAGGGTTCATGAACACTGAAGCTTTCTTT; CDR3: CASSDGTGFMNTEAFF
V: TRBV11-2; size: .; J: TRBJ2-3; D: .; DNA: TGTGCCAGCAGCTTAGATCGAGGGCGAGGGTATTTT; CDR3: CASSLDRGRGYF
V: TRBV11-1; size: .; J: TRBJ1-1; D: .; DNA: TGTGCCAGCAGCTTACGGGGGGGCCTGAACGATGAAGCTTTCTTT; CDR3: CASSLRGGLNDEAFF
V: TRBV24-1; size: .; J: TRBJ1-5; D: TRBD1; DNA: TGTGCCACCAGTGATTCCAGGGGGTGGCAGCCCCAGCATTTT; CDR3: CATSDSRGWQPQHF
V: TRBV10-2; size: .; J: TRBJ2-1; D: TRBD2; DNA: TGCGCCAGCAGTTCTAGCGGGGGGCTCACCTACAATGAGCAGTTCTTC; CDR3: CASSSSGGLTYNEQFF
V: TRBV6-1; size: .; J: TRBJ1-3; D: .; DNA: TGTGCCAGCAGTGAAGGAAGGGGCAGGGGAAACACCATATATTTT; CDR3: CASSEGRGRGNTIYF
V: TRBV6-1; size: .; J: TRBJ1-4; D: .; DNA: TGTGCCAGCAGTGACAGTCATGCTAATGAAAAACTGTTTTTT; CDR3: CASSDSHANEKLFF
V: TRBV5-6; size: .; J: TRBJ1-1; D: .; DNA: TGTGCCAGCAGCTTGGTTTCCGGGGGCACTGAAGCTTTCTTT; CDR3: CASSLVSGGTEAFF
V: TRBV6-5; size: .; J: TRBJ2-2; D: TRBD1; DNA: TGTGCCAGCAGGGCAGGGGGCCGGACCGGGGAGCTGTTTTTT; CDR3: CASRAGGRTGELFF
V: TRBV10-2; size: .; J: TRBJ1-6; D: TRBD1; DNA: TGCGCCGCAGCCGGGACAGAGAATTCACCCCTCCACTTT; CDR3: CAAAGTENSPLHF
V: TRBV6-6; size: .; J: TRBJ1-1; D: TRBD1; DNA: TGTGCCAGCAGTTACTCTACCGGGACAGGGACTGAAGCTTTCTTT; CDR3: CASSYSTGTGTEAFF
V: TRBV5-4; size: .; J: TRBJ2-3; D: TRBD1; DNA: TGTGCCAGCAGCTCGGGACAGGCCTCCACAGATACGCAGTATTTT; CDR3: CASSSGQASTDTQYF
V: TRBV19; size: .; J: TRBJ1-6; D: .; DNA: TGTGCCAGTAGTATGGCCTTTACCTATAATTCACCCCTCCACTTT; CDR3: CASSMAFTYNSPLHF
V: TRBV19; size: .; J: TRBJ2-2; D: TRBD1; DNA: TGTGCCAGTAGAATGACTCCGGGGGGACAGGGGGACTCCGGGGAGCTGTTTTTT; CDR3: CASRMTPGGQGDSGELFF
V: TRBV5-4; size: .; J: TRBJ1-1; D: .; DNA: TGTGCCAGCAGCTCAAACGGGGGGCTGAACACTGAAGCTTTCTTT; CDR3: CASSSNGGLNTEAFF
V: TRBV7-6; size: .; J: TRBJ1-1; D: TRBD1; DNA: TGTGCCAGCAGCTTAGACAGGGGTTACACTGAAGCTTTCTTT; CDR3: CASSLDRGYTEAFF
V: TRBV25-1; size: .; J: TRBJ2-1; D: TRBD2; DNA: TGTGCCAGCAGTGCTAGCGGGGGTTACAATGAGCAGTTCTTC; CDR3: CASSASGGYNEQFF
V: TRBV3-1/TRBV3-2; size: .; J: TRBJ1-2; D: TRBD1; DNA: TGTGCCAGCAGCCCCGGGACAGGGTTTGGCTACACCTTC; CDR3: CASSPGTGFGYTF
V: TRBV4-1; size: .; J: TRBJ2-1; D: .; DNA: TGCGCCAGCAGCCATTATCCTCCGGGACTTAGGCGTAGTGAGCAGTTCTTC; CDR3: CASSHYPPGLRRSEQFF
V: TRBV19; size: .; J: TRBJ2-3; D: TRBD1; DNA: TGTGCCAGTAGTATGGGGACAGGGGGGGTGGCAGATACGCAGTATTTT; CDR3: CASSMGTGGVADTQYF
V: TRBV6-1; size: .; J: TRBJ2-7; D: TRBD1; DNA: TGTGCCAGCAGTGTCTCCGGGACAGGGGGGGCCTACGAGCAGTACTTC; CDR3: CASSVSGTGGAYEQYF
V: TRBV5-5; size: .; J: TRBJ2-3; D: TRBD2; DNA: TGTGCCAGCAGCTTGACTAGCGGGGGGGCCGGGACGCAGTATTTT; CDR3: CASSLTSGGAGTQYF
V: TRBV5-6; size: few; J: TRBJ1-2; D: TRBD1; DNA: TGTGCCAGCAGCGTGGGACAGGGGGCCTATGGCTACACCTTC; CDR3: CASSVGQGAYGYTF
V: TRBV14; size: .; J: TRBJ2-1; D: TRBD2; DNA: TGTGCCAGCAGCCAAGATGTGGGAAGGGTAGCGGGGGCCAATGAGCAGTTCTTC; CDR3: CASSQDVGRVAGANEQFF
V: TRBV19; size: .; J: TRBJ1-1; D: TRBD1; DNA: TGTGCCAGTAGTTTTACTCCCGGGACAGGGGCCACTGAAGCTTTCTTT; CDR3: CASSFTPGTGATEAFF
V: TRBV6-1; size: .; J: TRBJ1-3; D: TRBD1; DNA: TGTGCCAGCAGTGAAGAGCAGGGGGCCACCATATATTTT; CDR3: CASSEEQGATIYF
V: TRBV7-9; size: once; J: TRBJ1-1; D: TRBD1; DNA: TGTGCCAGCAGCTTAGCGTGGGGACAGAGGCCGAACACTGAAGCTTTCTTT; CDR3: CASSLAWGQRPNTEAFF
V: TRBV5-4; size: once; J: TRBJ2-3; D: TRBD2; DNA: TGTGCCAGCAGCGAAACTAGCGGGGGGACAGATACGCAGTATTTT; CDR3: CASSETSGGTDTQYF